This TCR beta chain was observed in a study of blood T cell repertoires in COVID-19 (dated by TCRdb to 2019 to 2021). Study-wide context: Samples from collaborators originated in the United States, Italy and Spain and spanned both the acute and convalescent phases of COVID-19. Subjects who had been exposed to COVID-19, were actively infected with it, or had recovered from it provided the deeply sampled blood TCRbeta repertoires that made up the dataset. The repertoires were made available in a free public database intended to serve as a resource for research on the immune response to SARS-CoV-2. The prospective study material was composed of cDNA or gDNA derived from T cells, B-cell-depleted T cells, or PBMCs. Where HLA class I and class II types were available, the types were taken from metadata supplied by the sample provider, not from assay-based typing. Nearly every sample came with metadata listing a de-identified subject ID, COVID-19 status, age in years and sex. The samples were drawn from two sources: the first 160 participants of the ongoing ImmuneRACE study, and 950 to 1,500 subjects contributed by 6 global collaborators. Broader findings and caveats from the paper: How much clinical and demographic metadata was included differed by source and by participant, and the metadata was provided uncurated.

A note on this clone: Its antigen has not been determined. There are no base qualities to consult, and no much larger clone falls within one base.

The immunoSEQ Assay, a bias-controlled multiplex PCR, was used to amplify TCRbeta CDR3 regions from genomic DNA. The paper's data handling went like this. The number of nucleated cells in each sample was estimated from the amplification of reference gene primers within the assay. To quantify the absolute abundance of each unique TCRbeta CDR3 rearrangement, sequence reads were collapsed and filtered. For each sample, productive Simpson clonality was calculated as the square root of Simpson's diversity index across productive rearrangements. Imported from immuneACCESS, the table was reduced by TCRdb to in-frame sequences with V and J called. These copies leave out some clones; in studies compared against another copy, an unresolved V gene accounts for under half, and the cause of the remainder is not known. The V and J calls and clone size are taken from that table; D and trimming were inferred from the DNA. Here the sample has some 150,000 clones; roughly 87% occur a single time. Over 3.5% of the sample is in the top ten clones.

The collaborating institutions used their own protocols to collect whole blood in K2EDTA tubes. Collaborator samples were shipped for TCRbeta analysis as frozen whole blood, isolated PBMCs, or DNA extracted from either sample type. Sequenced input: peripheral blood. The receptor was isolated from a woman in her fifties or sixties with active or convalescent COVID-19.

The DNA sequence reads TGTGCCAGCAGCCCACCCTACAGGAGCTCCTACGAGCAGTACTTC. Translated, it reads CASSPPYRSSYEQYF. Recombination connected TRBV7-8 to TRBJ2-7; a tentative D call is TRBD1 (5 bases match). Relative to germline, V is 5 bases shorter and J is 0 bases shorter, with 14 bases between their ends. Reading the germline V gene gives CDR1 SGHVS and CDR2 FQNEAQ. From the cysteine up to the phenylalanine, the CDR3 has a length of 15 residues. The read is trimmed to its CDR3 DNA, 45 bases read in frame from base 1.